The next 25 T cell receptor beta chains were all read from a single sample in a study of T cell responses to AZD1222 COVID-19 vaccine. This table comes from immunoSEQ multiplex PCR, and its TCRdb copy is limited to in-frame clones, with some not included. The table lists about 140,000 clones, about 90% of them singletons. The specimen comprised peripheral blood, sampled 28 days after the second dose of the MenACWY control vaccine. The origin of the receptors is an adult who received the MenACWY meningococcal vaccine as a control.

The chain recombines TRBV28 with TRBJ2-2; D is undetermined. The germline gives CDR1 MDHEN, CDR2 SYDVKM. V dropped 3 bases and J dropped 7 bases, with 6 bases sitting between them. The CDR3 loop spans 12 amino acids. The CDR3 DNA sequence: TGTGCCAGCAGTTTCCCGCTCGGGGAGCTGTTTTTT. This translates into CASSFPLGELFF.

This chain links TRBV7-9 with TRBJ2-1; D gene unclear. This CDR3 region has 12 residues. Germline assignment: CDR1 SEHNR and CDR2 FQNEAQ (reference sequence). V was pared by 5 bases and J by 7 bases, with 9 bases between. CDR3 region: CASSPLGNEQFF. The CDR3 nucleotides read TGTGCCAGCAGCCCCCTCGGGAATGAGCAGTTCTTC.

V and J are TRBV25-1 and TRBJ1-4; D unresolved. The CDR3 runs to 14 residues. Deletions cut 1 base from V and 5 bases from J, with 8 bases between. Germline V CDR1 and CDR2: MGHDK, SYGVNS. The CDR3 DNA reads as TGTGCCAGCAGTGAATGGACGGAAAATGAAAAACTGTTTTTT. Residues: CASSEWTENEKLFF.

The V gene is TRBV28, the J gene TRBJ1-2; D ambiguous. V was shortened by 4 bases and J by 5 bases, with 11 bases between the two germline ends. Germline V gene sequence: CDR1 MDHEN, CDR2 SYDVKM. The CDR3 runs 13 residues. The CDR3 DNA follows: TGTGCCAGCAGTTGGGTGGGTTTTTATGGCTACACCTTC. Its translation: CASSWVGFYGYTF.

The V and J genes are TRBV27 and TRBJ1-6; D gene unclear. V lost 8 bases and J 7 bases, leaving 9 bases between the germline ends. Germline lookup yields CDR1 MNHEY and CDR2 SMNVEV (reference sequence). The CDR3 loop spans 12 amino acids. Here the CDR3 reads CASRIKNSPLHF. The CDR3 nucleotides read TGTGCCAGCCGAATAAAAAATTCACCCCTCCACTTT.

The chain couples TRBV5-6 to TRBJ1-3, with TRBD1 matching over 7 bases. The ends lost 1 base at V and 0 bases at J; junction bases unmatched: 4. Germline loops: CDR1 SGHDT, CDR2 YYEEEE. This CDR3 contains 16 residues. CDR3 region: CASSLIQGSSGNTIYF. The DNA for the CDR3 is TGTGCCAGCAGCTTGATACAGGGGAGCTCTGGAAACACCATATATTTT.

CDR3 nucleotides: TGTGCCAGCAGCCACCCCGACTGGAACCAAGAGACCCAGTACTTC. It is translated as CASSHPDWNQETQYF. The chain uses TRBV14 and TRBJ2-5; D is uncertain. Trimming removed 3 bases from V and 0 bases from J, with 11 bases in between. The CDR3 spans 15 residues. Germline V gene sequence: CDR1 SGHDN, CDR2 FVKESK.

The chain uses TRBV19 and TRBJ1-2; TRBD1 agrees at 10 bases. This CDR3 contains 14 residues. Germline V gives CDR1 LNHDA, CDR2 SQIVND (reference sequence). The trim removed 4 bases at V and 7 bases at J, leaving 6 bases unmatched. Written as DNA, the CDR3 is TGTGCCAGTAGTAGCCAGACAGGGGGCGTTGGCTACACCTTC. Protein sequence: CASSSQTGGVGYTF.

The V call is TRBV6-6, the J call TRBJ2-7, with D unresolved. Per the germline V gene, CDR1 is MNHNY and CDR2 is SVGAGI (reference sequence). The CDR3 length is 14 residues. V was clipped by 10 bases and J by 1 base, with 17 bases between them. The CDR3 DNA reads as TGTGCCACCAAAGTGGGCTGGCAGTCCTACGAGCAGTACTTC. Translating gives CATKVGWQSYEQYF.

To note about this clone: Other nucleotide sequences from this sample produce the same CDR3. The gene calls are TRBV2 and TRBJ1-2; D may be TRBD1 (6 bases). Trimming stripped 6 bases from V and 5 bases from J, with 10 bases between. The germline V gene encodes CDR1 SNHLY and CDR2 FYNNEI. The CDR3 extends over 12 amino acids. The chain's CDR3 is CASSRDNYGYTF. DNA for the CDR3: TGTGCCAGCAGCAGGGACAATTATGGCTACACCTTC.

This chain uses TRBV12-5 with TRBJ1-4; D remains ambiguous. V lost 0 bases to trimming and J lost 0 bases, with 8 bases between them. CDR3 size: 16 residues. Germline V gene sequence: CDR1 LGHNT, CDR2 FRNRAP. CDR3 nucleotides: TGTGCTAGTGGTTTGGTTGGTGGTGCAACTAATGAAAAACTGTTTTTT. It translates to CASGLVGGATNEKLFF.

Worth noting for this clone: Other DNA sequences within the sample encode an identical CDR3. The CDR3 spells CASSLQGTSYEQYF. DNA for the CDR3: TGTGCCAGCAGCTTACAGGGAACGTCCTACGAGCAGTACTTC. The rearrangement joins TRBV5-5 to TRBJ2-7; a weak D match, TRBD1 (6 bases). This CDR3 region has 14 residues. Germline V CDR1 and CDR2: SGHKS, YYEKEE (reference sequence). Trimming stripped 2 bases from V and 1 base from J, with 10 bases between.

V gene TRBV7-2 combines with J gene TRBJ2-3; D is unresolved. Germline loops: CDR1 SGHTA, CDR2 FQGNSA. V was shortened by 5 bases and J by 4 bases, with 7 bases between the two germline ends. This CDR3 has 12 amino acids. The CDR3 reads CASSPASDTQYF. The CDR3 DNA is TGTGCCAGCAGCCCCGCTTCAGATACGCAGTATTTT. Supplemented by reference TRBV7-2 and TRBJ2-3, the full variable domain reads GAGVSQSPSNKVTEKGKDVELRCDPISGHTALYWYRQSLGQGLEFLIYFQGNSAPDKSGLPSDRFSAERTGGSVSTLTIQRTQQEDSAVYLCASSPASDTQYFGPGTRLTVL.

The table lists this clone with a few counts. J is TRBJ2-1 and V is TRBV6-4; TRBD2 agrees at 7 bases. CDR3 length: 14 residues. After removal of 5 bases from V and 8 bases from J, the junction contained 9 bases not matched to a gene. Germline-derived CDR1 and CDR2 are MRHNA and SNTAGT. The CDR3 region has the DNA TGTGCCAGCAGTATGGGGGAGGGCCACGATGAGCAGTTCTTC. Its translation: CASSMGEGHDEQFF.

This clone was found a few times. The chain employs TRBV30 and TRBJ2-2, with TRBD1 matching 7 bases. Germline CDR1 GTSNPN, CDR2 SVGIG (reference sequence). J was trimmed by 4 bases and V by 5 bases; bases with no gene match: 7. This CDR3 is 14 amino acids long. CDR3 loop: CAWGRNRGTGELFF. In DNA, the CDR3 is TGTGCCTGGGGACGGAACAGGGGCACCGGGGAGCTGTTTTTT.

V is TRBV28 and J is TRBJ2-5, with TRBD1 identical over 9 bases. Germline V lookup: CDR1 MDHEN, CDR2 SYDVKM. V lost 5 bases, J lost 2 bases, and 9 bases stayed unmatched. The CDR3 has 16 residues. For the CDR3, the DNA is TGTGCCAGCAGTACGCCGGGACAGGGCGAACAAGAGACCCAGTACTTC. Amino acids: CASSTPGQGEQETQYF.

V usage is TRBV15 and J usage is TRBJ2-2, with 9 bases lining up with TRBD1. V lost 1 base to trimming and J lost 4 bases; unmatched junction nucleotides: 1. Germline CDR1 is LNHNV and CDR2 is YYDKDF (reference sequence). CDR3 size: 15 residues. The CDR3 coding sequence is TGTGCCACCAGCAGAGGGGGACAGGGCACCGGGGAGCTGTTTTTT. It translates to CATSRGGQGTGELFF. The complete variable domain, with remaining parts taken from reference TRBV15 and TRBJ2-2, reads DAMVIQNPRYQVTQFGKPVTLSCSQTLNHNVMYWYQQKSSQAPKLLFHYYDKDFNNEADTPDNFQSRRPNTSFCFLDIRSPGLGDTAMYLCATSRGGQGTGELFFGEGSRLTVL.

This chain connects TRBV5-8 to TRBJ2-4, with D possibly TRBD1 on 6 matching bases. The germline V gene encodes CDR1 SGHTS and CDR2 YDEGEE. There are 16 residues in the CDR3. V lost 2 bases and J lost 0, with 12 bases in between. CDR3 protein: CASSFLGAVAKNIQYF. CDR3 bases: TGTGCCAGCAGCTTTTTGGGGGCCGTAGCCAAAAACATTCAGTACTTC.

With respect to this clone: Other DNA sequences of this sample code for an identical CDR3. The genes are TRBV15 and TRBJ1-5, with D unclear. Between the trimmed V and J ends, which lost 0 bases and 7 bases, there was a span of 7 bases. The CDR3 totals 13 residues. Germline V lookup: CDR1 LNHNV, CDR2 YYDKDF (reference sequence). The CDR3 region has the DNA TGTGCCACCAGCAGAGATCTGGTCCAGCCCCAGCATTTT. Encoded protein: CATSRDLVQPQHF.

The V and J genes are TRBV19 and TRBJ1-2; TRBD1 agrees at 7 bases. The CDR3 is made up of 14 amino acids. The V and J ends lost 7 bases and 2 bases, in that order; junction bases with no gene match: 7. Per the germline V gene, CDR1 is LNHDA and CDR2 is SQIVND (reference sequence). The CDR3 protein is CASTPTGSNYGYTF. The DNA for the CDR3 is TGTGCCAGTACCCCGACAGGGTCCAACTATGGCTACACCTTC.

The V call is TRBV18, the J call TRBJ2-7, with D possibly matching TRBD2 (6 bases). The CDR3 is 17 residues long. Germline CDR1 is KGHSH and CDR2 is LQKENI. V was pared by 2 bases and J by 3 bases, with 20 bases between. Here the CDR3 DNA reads TGTGCCAGCTCACCATCCGGGACTCCTGAATCGATCTACGAGCAGTACTTC. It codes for CASSPSGTPESIYEQYF.

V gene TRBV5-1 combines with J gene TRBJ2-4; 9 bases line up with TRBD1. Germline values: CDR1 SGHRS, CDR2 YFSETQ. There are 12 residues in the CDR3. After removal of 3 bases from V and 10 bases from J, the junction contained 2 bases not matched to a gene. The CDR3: CASSSGQGIQYF. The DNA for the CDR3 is TGCGCCAGCAGCTCGGGACAGGGAATTCAGTACTTC.

As DNA, the CDR3 is TGTGCCAGCAGTTCCTTAGCGTTCCGGGGGCCGATCTTCTCCTCTGGAAACACCATATATTTT. Translated, it gives CASSSLAFRGPIFSSGNTIYF. The chain links TRBV27 to TRBJ1-3; tentatively, D is TRBD1 (6 bases). The CDR3 totals 21 residues. Trimming shortened V by 4 bases and J by 0 bases, and 28 bases separated the two germline ends. Germline V gene sequence: CDR1 MNHEY, CDR2 SMNVEV (reference sequence).

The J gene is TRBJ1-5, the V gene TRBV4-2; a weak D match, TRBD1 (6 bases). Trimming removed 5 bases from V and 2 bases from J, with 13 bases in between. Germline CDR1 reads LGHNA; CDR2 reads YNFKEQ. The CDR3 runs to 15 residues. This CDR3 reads CASSSQGPGNQPQHF. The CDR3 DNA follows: TGTGCCAGCAGCTCACAGGGACCGGGCAATCAGCCCCAGCATTTT.

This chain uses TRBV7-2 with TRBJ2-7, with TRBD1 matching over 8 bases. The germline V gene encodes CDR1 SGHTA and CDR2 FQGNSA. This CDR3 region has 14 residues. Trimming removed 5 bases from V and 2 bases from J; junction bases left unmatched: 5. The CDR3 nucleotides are TGTGCCAGCAGCGGGACAGGAGGGCCCTACGAGCAGTACTTC. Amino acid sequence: CASSGTGGPYEQYF. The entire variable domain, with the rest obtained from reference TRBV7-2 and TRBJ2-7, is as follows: GAGVSQSPSNKVTEKGKDVELRCDPISGHTALYWYRQSLGQGLEFLIYFQGNSAPDKSGLPSDRFSAERTGGSVSTLTIQRTQQEDSAVYLCASSGTGGPYEQYFGPGTRLTVT.